This T cell receptor beta chain stems from a study of T-cell reconstitution after alpha-beta-depleted transplantation in children. Unmatched junction bases numbered 4, after V lost 8 bases and J lost 14 bases. The length of the CDR3 is 11 residues. The authors prepared the TCRbeta library with unique molecular identifiers. TCRdb processed the PCR reads anew with MiXCR; each CDR3 protein has one entry. The sample records roughly 500,000 distinct CDR3 sequences, under 15% being singletons. This sample comprised PBMCs from the stem cell graft donor, obtained from the stem cell graft. The sequence came from a human donor who donated a stem cell graft to a child with combined immunodeficiency. The chain links TRBV12-3 or TRBV12-4 to TRBJ2-4; 12 nucleotides agree with TRBD2. In nucleotides, the CDR3 is TGTGCCAGCGGCGGACTAGCGGGGAAGTACTTC. Translating it yields CASGGLAGKYF.